A selection of T cell receptor beta chains follows, all from one sample in a study of tumor and adjacent non-tumor tissue in lung cancer. TCRdb passed the multiplex PCR reads through MiXCR, listing each CDR3 protein once. The table has roughly 81,000 distinct CDR3 sequences, about 66% seen once. Specimen: lung tumor tissue. The source of these receptors is a man between 65 and 85 years old with non-small cell lung cancer. CDR3s include the opening cysteine and the closing phenylalanine or tryptophan. A D gene is named only where the DNA matches it firmly. Some rows have no size entry. The others give once, few or many, or a class for an expanded clone.

abundance	v_gene	j_gene	d_gene	CDR3nt	CDR3aa
many	TRBV12-3/TRBV12-4	TRBJ2-1	TRBD1	TGTGCCAGCAGTCCGCTCCGGGACAGGGCCTGGGCTGAGCAGTTCTTC	CASSPLRDRAWAEQFF
many	TRBV10-3	TRBJ2-5	-	TGTGCCATCAGTGAAGGCCAAGAGACCCAGTACTTC	CAISEGQETQYF
-	TRBV14	TRBJ2-2	-	TGTGCCAACAGGTTCAGGGGTACCGGGGAGCCGTTTTTT	CANRFRGTGEPFF
few	TRBV11-3	TRBJ1-1	-	TGTGCCAGCAGCCCCGGGGAGAGTACTGAAGCTTTCTTT	CASSPGESTEAFF
-	TRBV30	TRBJ2-3	TRBD2	TGTGCCTGGAGAGTCACCGGGACTAGCACTAATACGCAGTATTTT	CAWRVTGTSTNTQYF
-	TRBV6-5	TRBJ2-2	-	TGTGCCAGCAGTGGGCGTGGGGCCGCCGGGAAGCTGTTTTTT	CASSGRGAAGKLFF
-	TRBV5-6	TRBJ2-7	TRBD2	TGTGCCAGCAGCTCTAGACTAGCAGGTACAACGAGCTACGAGCAGTACTTC	CASSSRLAGTTSYEQYF
once	TRBV20-1	TRBJ2-7	-	TGCAATGCTAGTGTCGCTGGCGGGCAGTACTTC	CNASVAGGQYF
many	TRBV12-3/TRBV12-4	TRBJ2-7	-	TGTGCCAGCAGCCCCCTCATTAGCAACGAGCAGTACTTC	CASSPLISNEQYF
medium-sized	TRBV11-2	TRBJ2-7	-	TGTGCCAGCAGCTTAGAAGAGAGCTCCTACGAGCAGTACTTC	CASSLEESSYEQYF
once	TRBV4-1	TRBJ2-7	TRBD1	TGCACCAGCAGCCTTGCAGACAGGGGTTACGATCAGTACTTC	CTSSLADRGYDQYF
few	TRBV24-1	TRBJ2-3	-	TGTGCCACCAGTGATTTTCGCAACGAGGCCGGCACAGATACGCAGTATTTT	CATSDFRNEAGTDTQYF
-	TRBV4-2	TRBJ2-1	-	TGTGCCAGCAGCATCCGTGAAGACAAAGAGCAGTTCTTC	CASSIREDKEQFF
-	TRBV11-2	TRBJ2-7	TRBD1	TGTGCCAGCAGCTTAGCAGAAGGGACAGGGACCTACGAGAGGTACTTC	CASSLAEGTGTYERYF
-	TRBV29-1	TRBJ2-5	TRBD2	TGCAGCGTTGTTTCAACTAGCGTCGAAGCCCAGTACTTC	CSVVSTSVEAQYF
-	TRBV6-5	TRBJ2-3	-	TGTGCCAGCAGTTACAGGGACACGGCGGATAAGCAGTATTTT	CASSYRDTADKQYF
-	TRBV10-2	TRBJ1-5	-	TGCCCCAGCGGCCAACAGACCGGTCAGCCCCAACATTTT	CPSGQQTGQPQHF
many	TRBV4-1	TRBJ2-4	-	TGCGCCAGCAGCCAAGAACACGTTCAGTACTTC	CASSQEHVQYF
-	TRBV20-1	TRBJ1-1	-	TGCACTGCTGGTGTGGGACAAATGAACACTGAAGCTTTCTTT	CTAGVGQMNTEAFF
-	TRBV11-2	TRBJ2-2	-	TGTGCCAGCAGCTTAGGCTGGGGGAGAACCGGGGAGCTATTATTT	CASSLGWGRTGELLF
many	TRBV24-1	TRBJ1-1	-	TGTGCCACCAGACCCTGGGGGAACACTGAAGCTTTCTTT	CATRPWGNTEAFF
few	TRBV4-1	TRBJ1-1	-	TGCGCCAGTAGCCAAGCGTATAGGGTCAACACTGAAGCTTTCTTT	CASSQAYRVNTEAFF
many	TRBV14	TRBJ2-2	-	TGTGCCAGCAGCCAAGTTGGTAGGCGTTCGAACACCGGGGAGCTGTTTTTT	CASSQVGRRSNTGELFF
many	TRBV4-1	TRBJ2-2	TRBD1	TGCGCCAGCAGCGACAAAAGTGGGGGCATACAGGGGAGACCCGGGGAGCTGTTTTTT	CASSDKSGGIQGRPGELFF
-	TRBV2	TRBJ2-2	-	TGTGCTAGCAGCCCCGTCCGCACCGGGGAGCTGTTTTTT	CASSPVRTGELFF
once	TRBV6-6	TRBJ2-5	-	TGTGCCAGTAGGCCCACTTCGTACCATGAGACCCAGTACTTC	CASRPTSYHETQYF
many	TRBV6-5	TRBJ2-7	TRBD1	TGTGCCAGCAGACCCCGGACAGGCTTTCTTGACTCCTACGAGCAGTACTTC	CASRPRTGFLDSYEQYF
-	TRBV20-1	TRBJ2-3	-	TGCAGTGCTATCCCAACCCCCAAAGATACGCAGTATTTT	CSAIPTPKDTQYF
-	TRBV29-1	TRBJ1-2	-	TGCAGCGTCCCTGCAGGGGTCAACTATGGCTACACCTTC	CSVPAGVNYGYTF
-	TRBV11-3	TRBJ2-4	TRBD1	TGTGCCGGCAGCGCAGACAGGGGTTCGGCCAAAAACGTTCAGTACTTC	CAGSADRGSAKNVQYF
many	TRBV6-6	TRBJ2-3	-	TGTGCCAGCAGGGACAGTCGAGTGGATACGCAGTATTTT	CASRDSRVDTQYF